The present T cell receptor (beta chain) was sequenced within a study of T cell repertoires in cytomegalovirus infection. As for the study in general: Alongside well-studied HLA-B-restricted CMV epitopes, recently identified HLA-C-restricted CMV epitopes were also used. Regarding the study as a whole: Pooled public TCR beta family frequency picked out CMV carriers with the relevant HLA. In two of eight donors, the top clonotype was HLA-C-restricted CMV-specific.

Each CDR3 protein is one row after TCRdb ran MiXCR on the reads. The sample has about 890,000 distinct CDR3 sequences, around 31% seen once. This clonotype appeared a few times. Its antigen is unidentified. The sequence came from a human donor in good health (CMV status not recorded). Some clones in this sample may be carry-over from other donors' samples. Source: cultured CD8+ T cells from PBMCs, taken from culture after CMV antigen stimulation.

The CDR3 bases are TGTGCCAGCAGTATCGGGATCAACTATGGCTACACCTTC. Protein sequence: CASSIGINYGYTF. V is TRBV6-2 or TRBV6-3 and J is TRBJ1-2; D is unresolved. Trimming removed 5 bases at V and 2 bases at J, with 9 bases between. The CDR3 has 13 residues. The germline CDR1 and CDR2 sequences are MNHEY and SVGEGT.